The clone carrying this T cell receptor beta chain occurred once. Its cognate antigen is unknown. RNA served as the template for amplifying TCR beta CDR3 regions. Following a first-round RT-PCR that used HTBI primers, a second-round multiplex PCR was carried out. In TCRdb, the multiplex PCR reads were re-called with MiXCR into one record per CDR3 protein. The sample gives 300,000 to 350,000 distinct CDR3 sequences, under 20% of which show up once; about 12% is in the top ten. These data come from a study of Graves' ophthalmopathy and Graves' hyperthyroidism. Across the whole study: Peripheral blood was gathered at the point of initial diagnosis, before any treatment started.

Trimming shortened V by 2 bases and J by 3 bases, and 13 bases separated the two germline ends. The CDR3 has 15 amino acids. Germline V gene lookup returns CDR1 MDHEN and CDR2 SYDVKM. Fresh peripheral blood (roughly 9.7 ml) yielded the PBMCs. Study-wide results and limits: The authors also found most expanded thyroid clonotypes above 0.001 frequency in blood. A model built from 13 signatures distinguished ophthalmopathy from stable hyperthyroidism with approximately 89% sensitivity and about 81% specificity.

This sequence was found in an adult man with Graves' ophthalmopathy. The rearrangement uses TRBV28 and TRBJ1-1; D uncertain. What was sequenced was peripheral blood. CDR3 DNA sequence: TGTGCCAGCAGTTTAGATGAGGGCTCGGACACTGAAGCTTTCTTT. This translates into CASSLDEGSDTEAFF.